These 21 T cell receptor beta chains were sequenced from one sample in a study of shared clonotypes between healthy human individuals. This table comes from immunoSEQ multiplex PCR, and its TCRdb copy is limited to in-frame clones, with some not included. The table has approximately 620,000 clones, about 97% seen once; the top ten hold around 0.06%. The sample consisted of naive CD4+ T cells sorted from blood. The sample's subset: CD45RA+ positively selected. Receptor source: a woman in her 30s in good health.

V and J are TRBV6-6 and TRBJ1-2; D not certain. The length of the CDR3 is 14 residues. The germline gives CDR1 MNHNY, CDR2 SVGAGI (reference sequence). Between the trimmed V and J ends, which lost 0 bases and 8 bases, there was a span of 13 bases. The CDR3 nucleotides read TGTGCCAGCAGTTACTCTACGGGCCTCCAAGGCTACACCTTC. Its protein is CASSYSTGLQGYTF.

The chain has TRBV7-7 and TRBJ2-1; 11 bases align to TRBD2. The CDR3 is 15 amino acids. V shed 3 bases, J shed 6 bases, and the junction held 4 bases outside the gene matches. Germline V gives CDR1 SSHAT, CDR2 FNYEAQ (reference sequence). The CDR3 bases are TGTGCCAGCAGCTTGACTAGCGGGGTGAGCAATGAGCAGTTCTTC. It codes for CASSLTSGVSNEQFF.

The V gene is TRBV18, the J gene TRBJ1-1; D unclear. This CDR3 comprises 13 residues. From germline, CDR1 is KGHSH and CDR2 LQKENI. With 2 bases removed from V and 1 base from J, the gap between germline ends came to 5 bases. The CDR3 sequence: CASSPWGNTEAFF. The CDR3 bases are TGTGCCAGCTCACCATGGGGGAACACTGAAGCTTTCTTT.

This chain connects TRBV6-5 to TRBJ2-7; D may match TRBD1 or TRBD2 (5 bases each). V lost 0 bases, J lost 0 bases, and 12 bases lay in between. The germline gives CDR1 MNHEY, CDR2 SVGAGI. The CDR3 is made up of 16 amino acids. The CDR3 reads CASSYSTGADSYEQYF. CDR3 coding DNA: TGTGCCAGCAGTTACTCGACCGGGGCGGACTCCTACGAGCAGTACTTC.

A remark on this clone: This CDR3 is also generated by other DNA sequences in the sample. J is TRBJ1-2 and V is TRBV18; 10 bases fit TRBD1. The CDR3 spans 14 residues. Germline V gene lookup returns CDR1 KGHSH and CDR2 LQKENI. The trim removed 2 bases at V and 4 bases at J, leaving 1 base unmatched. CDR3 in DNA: TGTGCCAGCTCACCAGGGGACAGGGGCTATGGCTACACCTTC. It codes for CASSPGDRGYGYTF.

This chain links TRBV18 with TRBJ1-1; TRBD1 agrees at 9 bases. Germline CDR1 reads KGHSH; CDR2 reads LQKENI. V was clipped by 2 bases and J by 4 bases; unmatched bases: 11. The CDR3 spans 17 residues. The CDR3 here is CASSPVLTGGAATEAFF. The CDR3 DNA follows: TGTGCCAGCTCACCAGTATTAACAGGGGGCGCCGCCACTGAAGCTTTCTTT.

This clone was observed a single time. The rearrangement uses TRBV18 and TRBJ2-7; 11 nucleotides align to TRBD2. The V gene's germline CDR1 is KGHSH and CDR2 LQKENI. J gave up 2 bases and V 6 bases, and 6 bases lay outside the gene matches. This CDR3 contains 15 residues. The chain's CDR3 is CASSPSTSGAYEQYF. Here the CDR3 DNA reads TGTGCCAGCTCCCCTTCGACTAGCGGGGCCTACGAGCAGTACTTC.

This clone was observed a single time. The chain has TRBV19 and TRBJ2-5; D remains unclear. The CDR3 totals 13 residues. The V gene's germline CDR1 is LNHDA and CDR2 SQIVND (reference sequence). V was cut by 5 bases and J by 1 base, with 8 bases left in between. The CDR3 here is CASSPQIQETQYF. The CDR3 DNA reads TGTGCCAGTAGTCCCCAGATCCAAGAGACCCAGTACTTC.

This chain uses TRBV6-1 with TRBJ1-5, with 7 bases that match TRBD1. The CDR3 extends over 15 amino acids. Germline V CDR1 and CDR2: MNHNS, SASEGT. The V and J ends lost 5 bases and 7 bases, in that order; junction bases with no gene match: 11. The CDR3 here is CASSPRQGVRQPQHF. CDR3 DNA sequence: TGTGCCAGCAGTCCGCGACAGGGAGTGCGCCAGCCCCAGCATTTT.

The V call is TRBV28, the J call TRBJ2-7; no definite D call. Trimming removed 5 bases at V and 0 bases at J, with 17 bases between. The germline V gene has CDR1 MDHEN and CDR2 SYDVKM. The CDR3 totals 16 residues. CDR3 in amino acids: CASSPHLPPSSYEQYF. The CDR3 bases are TGTGCCAGCAGTCCACACCTCCCACCTAGCTCCTACGAGCAGTACTTC.

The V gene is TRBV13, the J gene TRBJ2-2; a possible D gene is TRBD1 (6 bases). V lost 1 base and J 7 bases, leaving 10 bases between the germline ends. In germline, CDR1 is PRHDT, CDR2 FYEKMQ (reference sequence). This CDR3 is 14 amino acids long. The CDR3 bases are TGTGCCAGCAGCTTAGTGGGGGCCGGCGGGGAGCTGTTTTTT. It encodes CASSLVGAGGELFF.

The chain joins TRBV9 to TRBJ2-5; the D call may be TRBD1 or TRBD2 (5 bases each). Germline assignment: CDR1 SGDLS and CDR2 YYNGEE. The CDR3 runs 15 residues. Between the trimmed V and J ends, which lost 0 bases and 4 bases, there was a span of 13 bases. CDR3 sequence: CASSVVGERGETQYF. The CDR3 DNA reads TGTGCCAGCAGCGTAGTGGGAGAGAGGGGAGAGACCCAGTACTTC.

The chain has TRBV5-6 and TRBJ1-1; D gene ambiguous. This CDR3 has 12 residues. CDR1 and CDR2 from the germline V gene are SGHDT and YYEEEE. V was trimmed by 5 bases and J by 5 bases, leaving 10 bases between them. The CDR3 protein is CASRGWETEAFF. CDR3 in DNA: TGTGCCAGCAGAGGGTGGGAAACTGAAGCTTTCTTT.

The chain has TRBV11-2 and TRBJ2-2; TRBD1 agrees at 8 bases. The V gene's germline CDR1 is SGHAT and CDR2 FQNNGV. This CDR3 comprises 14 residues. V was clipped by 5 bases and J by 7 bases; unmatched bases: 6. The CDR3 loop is CASSARGRGGELFF. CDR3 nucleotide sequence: TGTGCCAGCAGCGCCAGGGGGCGAGGCGGGGAGCTGTTTTTT.

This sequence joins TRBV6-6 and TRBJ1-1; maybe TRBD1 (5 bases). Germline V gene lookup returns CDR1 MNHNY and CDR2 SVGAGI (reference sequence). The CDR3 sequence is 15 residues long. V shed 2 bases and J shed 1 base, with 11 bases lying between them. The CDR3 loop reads CASSYEGTANTEAFF. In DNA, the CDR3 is TGTGCCAGCAGTTACGAGGGGACGGCGAACACTGAAGCTTTCTTT.

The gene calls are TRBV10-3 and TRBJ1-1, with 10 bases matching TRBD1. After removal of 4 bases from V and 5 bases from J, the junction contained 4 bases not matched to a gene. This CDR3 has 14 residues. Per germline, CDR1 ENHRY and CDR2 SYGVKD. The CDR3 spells CAISAGQGETEAFF. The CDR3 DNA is TGTGCCATCAGTGCCGGACAGGGGGAGACTGAAGCTTTCTTT.

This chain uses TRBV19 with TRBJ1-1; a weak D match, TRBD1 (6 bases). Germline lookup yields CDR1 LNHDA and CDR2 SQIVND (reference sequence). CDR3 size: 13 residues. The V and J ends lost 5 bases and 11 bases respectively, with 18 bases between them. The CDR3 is CASSPGGPPRAFF. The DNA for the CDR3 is TGTGCCAGTAGTCCTGGGGGCCCGCCGCGGGCTTTCTTT.

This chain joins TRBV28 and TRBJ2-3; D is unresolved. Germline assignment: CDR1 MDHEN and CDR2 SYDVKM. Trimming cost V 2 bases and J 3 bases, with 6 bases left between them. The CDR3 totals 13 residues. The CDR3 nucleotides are TGTGCCAGCAGTTTACCGGCGACAGATACGCAGTATTTT. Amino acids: CASSLPATDTQYF.

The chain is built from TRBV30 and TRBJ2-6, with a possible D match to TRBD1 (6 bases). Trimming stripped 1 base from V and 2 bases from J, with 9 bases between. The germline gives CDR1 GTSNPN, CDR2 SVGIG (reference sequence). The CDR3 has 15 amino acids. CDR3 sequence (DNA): TGTGCCTGGAGTGCGAGGGGGACTGGGGCCAACGTCCTGACTTTC. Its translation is CAWSARGTGANVLTF.

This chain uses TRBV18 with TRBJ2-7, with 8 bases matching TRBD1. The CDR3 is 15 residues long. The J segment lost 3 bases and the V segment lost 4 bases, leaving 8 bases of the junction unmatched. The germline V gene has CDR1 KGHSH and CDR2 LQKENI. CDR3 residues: CASSLGQGAVYEQYF. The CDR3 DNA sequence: TGTGCCAGCTCACTAGGGCAGGGGGCGGTCTACGAGCAGTACTTC.

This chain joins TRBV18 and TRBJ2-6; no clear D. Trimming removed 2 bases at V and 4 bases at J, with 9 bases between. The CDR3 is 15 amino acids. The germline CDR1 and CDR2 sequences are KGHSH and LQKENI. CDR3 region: CASSPAGLGANVLTF. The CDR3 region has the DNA TGTGCCAGCTCACCAGCCGGCCTAGGGGCCAACGTCCTGACTTTC.